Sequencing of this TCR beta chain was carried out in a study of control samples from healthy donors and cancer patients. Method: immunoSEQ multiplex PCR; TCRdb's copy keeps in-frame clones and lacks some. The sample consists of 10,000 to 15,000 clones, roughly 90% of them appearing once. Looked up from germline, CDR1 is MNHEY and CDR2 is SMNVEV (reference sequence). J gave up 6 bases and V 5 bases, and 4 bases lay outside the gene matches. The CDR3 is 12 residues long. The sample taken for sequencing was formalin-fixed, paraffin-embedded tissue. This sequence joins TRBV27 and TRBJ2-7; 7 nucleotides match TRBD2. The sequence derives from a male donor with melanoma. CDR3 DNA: TGTGCCAGCAGTCCAGGGACTATCGAGCAGTACTTC. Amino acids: CASSPGTIEQYF.